Listed below are T cell receptor beta chains from one sample, sequenced in a study of T-cell memory formation after mild COVID-19. Using its own MiXCR run on the 5' RACE reads, TCRdb lists one record per CDR3 protein. The sample contains roughly 100,000 distinct CDR3 sequences, about an eighth of which appear only once. Sequencing was done on a sample of PBMCs or a T cell subset sorted from them (not recorded which). These receptors originate from an adult woman who had mild COVID-19 (a few samples of this study predate the infection). Cell type and time point are not known. Each CDR3 is given with its conserved first and last residue. A D gene is named only where the DNA matches it firmly. A row's size may be missing; if present it is once, few, many or a size class.

v_gene: TRBV6-2/TRBV6-3
d_gene: NA
j_gene: TRBJ2-1
abundance: NA
CDR3aa: CASSFAGNYNEQFF
CDR3nt: TGTGCCAGCAGTTTTGCGGGGAACTACAATGAGCAGTTCTTC

v_gene: TRBV29-1
d_gene: NA
j_gene: TRBJ2-7
abundance: NA
CDR3aa: CSVPLPGPPYEQYF
CDR3nt: TGCAGCGTTCCGCTACCGGGACCTCCCTACGAGCAGTACTTC

v_gene: TRBV6-5
d_gene: NA
j_gene: TRBJ2-1
abundance: NA
CDR3aa: CASSILGSQYNEQFF
CDR3nt: TGTGCCAGCAGTATCCTAGGATCACAATACAATGAGCAGTTCTTC

v_gene: TRBV5-1
d_gene: TRBD1
j_gene: TRBJ1-2
abundance: NA
CDR3aa: CASSPPGQLQSPYGYTF
CDR3nt: TGCGCCAGCAGCCCTCCGGGACAGCTACAAAGTCCCTATGGCTACACCTTC

v_gene: TRBV12-3/TRBV12-4
d_gene: NA
j_gene: TRBJ2-5
abundance: few
CDR3aa: CASSLLGKKETQYF
CDR3nt: TGTGCCAGCAGTCTCCTCGGGAAGAAAGAGACCCAGTACTTC

v_gene: TRBV12-3/TRBV12-4
d_gene: NA
j_gene: TRBJ2-5
abundance: few
CDR3aa: CASTSGPMAQYF
CDR3nt: TGTGCCAGCACGAGCGGCCCCATGGCCCAGTACTTC

v_gene: TRBV12-3/TRBV12-4
d_gene: NA
j_gene: TRBJ2-1
abundance: NA
CDR3aa: CASTTGGSYNEQFF
CDR3nt: TGTGCCAGCACCACCGGAGGATCCTACAATGAGCAGTTCTTC

v_gene: TRBV5-1
d_gene: TRBD1
j_gene: TRBJ2-5
abundance: NA
CDR3aa: CASSLDTGGRGETQYF
CDR3nt: TGCGCCAGCAGCTTGGACACAGGGGGCCGGGGGGAGACCCAGTACTTC

v_gene: TRBV6-2/TRBV6-3
d_gene: TRBD2
j_gene: TRBJ2-7
abundance: many
CDR3aa: CASGLAGNIYEQYF
CDR3nt: TGTGCCAGCGGCCTAGCGGGAAACATCTACGAGCAGTACTTC

v_gene: TRBV27
d_gene: NA
j_gene: TRBJ2-7
abundance: NA
CDR3aa: CASSTSGGPYEQYF
CDR3nt: TGTGCCAGCAGTACATCAGGGGGGCCATACGAGCAGTACTTC

v_gene: TRBV3-1
d_gene: NA
j_gene: TRBJ2-1
abundance: NA
CDR3aa: CASSQGHRAVEQFF
CDR3nt: TGTGCCAGCAGCCAAGGCCACAGGGCGGTTGAGCAGTTCTTC

v_gene: TRBV7-8
d_gene: TRBD2
j_gene: TRBJ2-5
abundance: NA
CDR3aa: CASSLSGSSASGRLRETQYF
CDR3nt: TGTGCCAGCAGCTTATCCGGTTCATCGGCTAGCGGGAGATTAAGAGAGACCCAGTACTTC

v_gene: TRBV7-9
d_gene: NA
j_gene: TRBJ2-1
abundance: many
CDR3aa: CASSATQGSLADFYNEQFF
CDR3nt: TGTGCCAGCAGCGCAACCCAGGGCTCCCTTGCGGATTTCTACAATGAGCAGTTCTTC

v_gene: TRBV10-3
d_gene: NA
j_gene: TRBJ2-7
abundance: NA
CDR3aa: CAIRRDGSYEQYF
CDR3nt: TGTGCCATCAGACGGGACGGCTCCTACGAGCAGTACTTC

v_gene: TRBV5-1
d_gene: NA
j_gene: TRBJ2-1
abundance: NA
CDR3aa: CASSSYGLPRNEQFF
CDR3nt: TGCGCCAGCAGCTCATACGGCCTCCCAAGGAATGAGCAGTTCTTC

v_gene: TRBV12-3/TRBV12-4
d_gene: TRBD2
j_gene: TRBJ2-1
abundance: many
CDR3aa: CASSLPSGGPLSYNEQFF
CDR3nt: TGTGCCAGCAGTTTGCCTAGCGGGGGGCCCTTGTCCTACAATGAGCAGTTCTTC

v_gene: TRBV7-8
d_gene: TRBD2
j_gene: TRBJ2-3
abundance: few
CDR3aa: CASSQITGLAGGHTQYF
CDR3nt: TGTGCCAGCAGCCAAATAACCGGACTAGCGGGGGGGCATACGCAGTATTTT

v_gene: TRBV27
d_gene: NA
j_gene: TRBJ2-1
abundance: NA
CDR3aa: CASTTTTGRGYNEQFF
CDR3nt: TGTGCCAGCACCACCACGACAGGGAGGGGCTACAATGAGCAGTTCTTC

v_gene: TRBV19
d_gene: NA
j_gene: TRBJ2-3
abundance: NA
CDR3aa: CASSIEIRDIYTDTQYF
CDR3nt: TGTGCCAGTAGTATAGAGATCCGGGACATTTACACAGATACGCAGTATTTT

v_gene: TRBV24-1
d_gene: TRBD1
j_gene: TRBJ2-1
abundance: many
CDR3aa: CATSDSWNDRVGYGEQFF
CDR3nt: TGTGCCACCAGTGATTCATGGAACGACAGGGTAGGATACGGTGAGCAGTTCTTC

v_gene: TRBV6-6
d_gene: NA
j_gene: TRBJ1-5
abundance: few
CDR3aa: CAITGMGNQPQHF
CDR3nt: TGTGCCATCACAGGGATGGGCAATCAGCCCCAGCATTTT

v_gene: TRBV4-1
d_gene: TRBD1
j_gene: TRBJ2-7
abundance: NA
CDR3aa: CASSQEDRGPYEQYF
CDR3nt: TGCGCCAGCAGCCAAGAGGACAGGGGTCCCTACGAGCAGTACTTC

v_gene: TRBV4-1
d_gene: TRBD1
j_gene: TRBJ2-3
abundance: few
CDR3aa: CASSQGLGTGGADTQYF
CDR3nt: TGCGCCAGCAGCCAAGGCCTCGGGACAGGGGGAGCAGATACGCAGTATTTT

v_gene: TRBV4-3
d_gene: NA
j_gene: TRBJ2-2
abundance: few
CDR3aa: CASSQVADGELFF
CDR3nt: TGCGCCAGCAGCCAAGTAGCCGACGGGGAGCTGTTTTTT

v_gene: TRBV4-1
d_gene: NA
j_gene: TRBJ2-1
abundance: NA
CDR3aa: CASSPNWDEYNEQFF
CDR3nt: TGCGCCAGCAGCCCAAACTGGGACGAGTACAATGAGCAGTTCTTC

v_gene: TRBV21-1
d_gene: NA
j_gene: TRBJ2-2
abundance: NA
CDR3aa: CASSTSAYRGRTGELFF
CDR3nt: TGTGCCAGCAGCACTTCGGCTTACAGGGGTAGAACCGGGGAGCTGTTTTTT

v_gene: TRBV21-1
d_gene: NA
j_gene: TRBJ1-4
abundance: NA
CDR3aa: CASSTPSGRREGGKLFF
CDR3nt: TGTGCCAGCAGCACACCTTCAGGAAGGAGGGAGGGGGGAAAACTGTTTTTT

v_gene: TRBV12-3/TRBV12-4
d_gene: TRBD2
j_gene: TRBJ2-2
abundance: NA
CDR3aa: CASSNRNPLAGGPDTGELFF
CDR3nt: TGTGCCAGCAGCAACCGGAACCCACTAGCGGGAGGGCCAGATACCGGGGAGCTGTTTTTT

v_gene: TRBV3-1
d_gene: NA
j_gene: TRBJ1-1
abundance: few
CDR3aa: CASSSTQGVNTEAFF
CDR3nt: TGTGCCAGCAGCTCTACACAGGGAGTGAACACTGAAGCTTTCTTT

v_gene: TRBV7-9
d_gene: NA
j_gene: TRBJ2-7
abundance: few
CDR3aa: CASSSGADLYEQYF
CDR3nt: TGTGCCAGCAGCTCGGGAGCCGATCTCTACGAGCAGTACTTC

v_gene: TRBV12-3/TRBV12-4
d_gene: NA
j_gene: TRBJ1-1
abundance: NA
CDR3aa: CASSLDGLVNTEAFF
CDR3nt: TGTGCCAGCAGTTTAGATGGTCTGGTGAACACTGAAGCTTTCTTT

v_gene: TRBV21-1
d_gene: NA
j_gene: TRBJ2-7
abundance: few
CDR3aa: CASSPHHYEQYF
CDR3nt: TGTGCCAGCAGCCCACACCATTACGAGCAGTACTTC

v_gene: TRBV30
d_gene: NA
j_gene: TRBJ2-7
abundance: NA
CDR3aa: CAWSVGPANEQYF
CDR3nt: TGTGCCTGGAGTGTAGGTCCAGCCAACGAGCAGTACTTC

v_gene: TRBV4-3
d_gene: NA
j_gene: TRBJ2-3
abundance: many
CDR3aa: CASSQDLEGVVSDTQYF
CDR3nt: TGCGCCAGCAGCCAAGATTTGGAGGGAGTTGTATCAGATACGCAGTATTTT

v_gene: TRBV19
d_gene: NA
j_gene: TRBJ1-1
abundance: few
CDR3aa: CASSPREGITEAFF
CDR3nt: TGTGCCAGTAGTCCCCGTGAGGGGATCACTGAAGCTTTCTTT

v_gene: TRBV19
d_gene: TRBD1
j_gene: TRBJ1-1
abundance: once
CDR3aa: CASSITGGVNTEAFF
CDR3nt: TGTGCCAGTAGTATCACAGGGGGAGTGAACACTGAAGCTTTCTTT

v_gene: TRBV12-3/TRBV12-4
d_gene: TRBD1
j_gene: TRBJ2-3
abundance: NA
CDR3aa: CASSLWDRGPPSTDTQYF
CDR3nt: TGTGCCAGCAGTTTGTGGGACAGGGGGCCCCCAAGCACAGATACGCAGTATTTT

v_gene: TRBV13
d_gene: NA
j_gene: TRBJ2-5
abundance: NA
CDR3aa: CASSFWEVGETQYF
CDR3nt: TGTGCCAGCAGCTTTTGGGAAGTCGGGGAGACCCAGTACTTC

v_gene: TRBV7-8
d_gene: NA
j_gene: TRBJ2-7
abundance: many
CDR3aa: CASSLSSTASYEQYF
CDR3nt: TGTGCCAGCAGCCTCTCATCGACAGCCAGCTACGAGCAGTACTTC

v_gene: TRBV4-2
d_gene: NA
j_gene: TRBJ1-1
abundance: few
CDR3aa: CASSQDGRESPNTEAFF
CDR3nt: TGTGCCAGCAGCCAAGACGGCAGGGAAAGCCCGAACACTGAAGCTTTCTTT

v_gene: TRBV5-1
d_gene: TRBD1
j_gene: TRBJ2-1
abundance: few
CDR3aa: CASSSGTGLNEQFF
CDR3nt: TGCGCCAGCAGCTCCGGGACAGGTCTCAATGAGCAGTTCTTC

v_gene: TRBV21-1
d_gene: NA
j_gene: TRBJ2-2
abundance: many
CDR3aa: CLKGPGPGELFF
CDR3nt: TGCCTCAAGGGTCCTGGACCCGGGGAGCTGTTTTTT

v_gene: TRBV12-3/TRBV12-4
d_gene: TRBD1
j_gene: TRBJ1-2
abundance: few
CDR3aa: CASRGDLTGEGDYGYTF
CDR3nt: TGTGCCAGCAGGGGGGACCTAACAGGGGAGGGTGACTATGGCTACACCTTC

v_gene: TRBV12-5
d_gene: NA
j_gene: TRBJ2-3
abundance: many
CDR3aa: CASGLRASTDTQYF
CDR3nt: TGTGCTAGTGGTTTGAGAGCTAGCACAGATACGCAGTATTTT

v_gene: TRBV12-3/TRBV12-4
d_gene: NA
j_gene: TRBJ2-7
abundance: NA
CDR3aa: CASSLTSTYEQYF
CDR3nt: TGTGCCAGCAGTTTGACAAGTACCTACGAGCAGTACTTC

v_gene: TRBV13
d_gene: NA
j_gene: TRBJ2-7
abundance: NA
CDR3aa: CASSLESSYEQYF
CDR3nt: TGTGCCAGCAGCTTAGAGTCGTCCTACGAGCAGTACTTC

v_gene: TRBV4-1
d_gene: NA
j_gene: TRBJ2-5
abundance: many
CDR3aa: CASSQVYGMETQYF
CDR3nt: TGCGCCAGCAGCCAAGTGTACGGGATGGAGACCCAGTACTTC

v_gene: TRBV29-1
d_gene: NA
j_gene: TRBJ2-7
abundance: few
CDR3aa: CSVGQRNRTARYEQYF
CDR3nt: TGCAGCGTCGGTCAGCGAAATAGGACAGCTCGCTACGAGCAGTACTTC